This T cell receptor beta chain is from a study of regulatory T cells in long-lasting Graves disease (dated by TCRdb to the early 2020s). With regard to the full study: Persistent Graves' disease was defined as persistently positive TSH receptor autoantibodies together with antithyroid drug treatment for over 5 years. Persistent Graves' disease patients were compared with newly diagnosed Graves' disease patients by peripheral blood TCR sequencing and RNA sequencing. The study was conducted in China and was registered as a clinical trial. A total of some 33 samples were covered by TCR sequencing, comprising around 13 persistent and around 20 newly diagnosed Graves' disease patients. Antithyroid drugs had been taken for ten to twelve years on average by persistent Graves' disease patients in the clinical cohort.

Library generation was performed with multiplex PCR. Sequencing instrument: Illumina HiSeq 4000. CDR3 regions were amplified by Arm-PCR with iRepertoire HTBI primers to construct TCR beta libraries. Before sequencing, the PCR products underwent gel purification. The authors' pipeline ran thus. Across samples, around 58 TRBV and approximately 15 TRBJ segments were identified and used for gene usage analysis of CDR3 amino acid clonotypes. COPE and FqMerger were used to merge filtered high-quality paired reads into contigs. BLAST was used to align contigs to IMGT TRBV, TRBD and TRBJ reference genes, with CDR3 defined following IMGT. Clonotypes above 0.1% frequency were classified as highly expanded clones. Shannon entropy was used to measure repertoire diversity, and the Gini coefficient was used to measure V-J evenness. Clonotypes shared by more than one individual were considered public. TCRdb reran the public reads through fastp at Q25 and MiXCR, keeping productive beta chains. CDR3 protein duplicates are merged, each entry listing the most common genes and DNA. TCRdb, not the original authors, processed these V and J calls. For this sample the table gives 400,000 to 500,000 distinct CDR3 sequences, of which around 21% were detected only once. The top ten clones comprise approximately 7.8% of the sample.

General conclusions and limits of the study: The small sample size was acknowledged by the authors as a limitation that may reduce accuracy. Compared with newly diagnosed patients, patients with persistent Graves' disease had lower TCR Shannon entropy and fewer highly expanded clones, which suggests clonal expansion. TRBV28, TRBJ1-2 and TRBJ2-5 were preferentially used in persistent disease, while TRBV20-1 and TRBJ2-1 were favored in newly diagnosed disease. More public clonotypes were shared among persistent patients (more than 2,500) than among newly diagnosed patients (roughly 960). Sequencing and analysis were restricted to the TCR beta chain. The study examined only peripheral blood because the primary lesion, thyroid tissue, could not be accessed.

This clonotype has only a few counts. No cognate antigen has been identified for it. Base qualities are not provided; no much larger clone lies one nucleotide away. Reading from cysteine to phenylalanine, the CDR3 counts 15 amino acids. The retained sequence is limited to the CDR3, 45 bases, with the frame set at the first base. V is cut back by 10 bases and J by 3 bases, with 14 bases in the junction unmatched. The CDR1 and CDR2 encoded by the germline V gene (reference sequence) are LNHDA and SQIVND. In the paper's terms, the time point label means: persistent/refractory GD, antithyroid drugs over 5 years with positive TRAb. For both TCR sequencing and RNA sequencing, RNA was extracted from PBMCs using TRIzol. The diagnosis of Graves' disease was made according to American Thyroid Association guidelines. The patients came from an endocrinology department in Xi'an, China. From each patient, about 9 milliliters of peripheral blood was collected into an EDTA anticoagulant tube. Ficoll Paque Plus density gradient separation was used to isolate PBMCs, and no additional T cell sorting was done. An Agilent 2100 Bioanalyzer and agarose gel were used to check RNA quality, and a NanoDrop 2000 was used to measure RNA concentration.

This chain joins TRBV19 to TRBJ2-7; 8 nucleotides in the junction match TRBD1. This material consisted of peripheral blood mononuclear cells (PBMCs), taken when the disease was refractory, from a patient treated with antithyroid drugs. The sequence came from a female donor with Graves disease. The nucleotide sequence is given as TGTGCCACCCCCTCCGGGACAGGAAGCTTCTACGAGCAGTACTTC. Its protein reads: CATPSGTGSFYEQYF.